This record concerns one TCR beta chain sequence. A far larger clone is one base from this, pointing to a likely read error. This CDR3 has 14 amino acids. CDR1 and CDR2 from the germline V gene are SGHTA and FQGTGA. This record belongs to a study of regulatory T cells in long-lasting Graves disease. Study-level information: For a period under 3 months, newly diagnosed Graves' patients had taken antithyroid drugs.

Assembly of TCR beta libraries relied on iRepertoire HTBI primers together with Arm-PCR of CDR3 regions. MiXCR, run by TCRdb on the multiplex PCR reads, gives a single entry per CDR3 protein. The table records hundreds of thousands of distinct CDR3 sequences, roughly 16% of them present only once. Time point of the sample: newly diagnosed GD, antithyroid drugs for less than 3 months. TCR sequences were obtained from RNA taken from PBMCs. The input for sequencing was peripheral blood mononuclear cells (PBMCs), taken at new diagnosis, from a patient treated with antithyroid drugs. The chain carries TRBV7-3 and TRBJ2-3; D gene ambiguous. Judging by the DNA end, TRBJ2-1 fits better; the J call may be wrong. The sequence was collected from a female donor with Graves disease. The CDR3 coding sequence is TGTACCAGCAGCCCCACCCCTAGGAGCAATGAGCAGTTCTTC. Its protein is CTSSPTPRSNEQFF.